The TCR beta chain described here comes from a study of Tregs in tolerant kidney transplant recipients. Study-level points and caveats: For some patients, primers changed over time, blocking nucleotide-level comparison. Biological reproducibility was not directly addressed in this study. The small number of patients limits these findings pending further validation.

Assay used: immunoSEQ multiplex PCR; TCRdb lists only in-frame clones, some missing. The sample yields around 30,000 clones, of which the top ten take up less than 2%. Related graft donors supplied nonmyeloablative bone marrow transplants, and mixed chimerism was transient. Unstimulated regulatory T cells (CD4+CD25+CD127-), CD4+CD25- non-regulatory cells, CD4 and CD8 cells were FACS-sorted from thawed PBMCs. As for this clone: Its antigen is undetermined. The read stops 3 residues short of the end of the CDR3; the missing end is completed from the germline J gene.

The CDR3 sequence is 13 residues long. Looked up from germline, CDR1 is SGHTA and CDR2 is FQGTGA. Between the trimmed V and J ends, which lost 2 bases and 6 bases, there was a span of 11 bases. The chain carries TRBV7-3 and TRBJ2-7; D remains ambiguous. The sequenced sample was CD4+ T cells from blood (PBMCs), obtained 24 months after the transplant. The receptor was derived from a human patient who received a combined kidney and bone marrow transplant. Some T cells may originate from the graft donor. The CDR3 DNA, read in part, is TGTGCCAGCAGCTTAGGCAGGAATCGCGAG. Protein sequence: CASSLGRNRE. Given in full, the CDR3 is CASSLGRNREQYF.